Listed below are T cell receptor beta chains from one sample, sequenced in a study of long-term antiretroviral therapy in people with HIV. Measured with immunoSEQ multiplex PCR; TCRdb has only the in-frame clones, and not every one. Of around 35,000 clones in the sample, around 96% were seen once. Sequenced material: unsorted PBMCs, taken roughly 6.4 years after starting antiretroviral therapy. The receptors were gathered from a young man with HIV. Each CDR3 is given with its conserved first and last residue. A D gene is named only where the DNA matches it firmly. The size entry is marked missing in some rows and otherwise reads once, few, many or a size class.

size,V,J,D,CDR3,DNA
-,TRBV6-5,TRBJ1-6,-,CASTRGRGWDSPLHF,TGTGCCAGCACCAGAGGGAGGGGTTGGGATTCACCCCTCCACTTT
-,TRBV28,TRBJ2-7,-,CASSLGPFYEQYF,TGTGCCAGCAGCCTGGGGCCTTTTTACGAGCAGTACTTC
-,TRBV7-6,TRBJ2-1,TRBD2,CASSLGLRGGVNNEQFF,TGTGCCAGCAGCTTAGGTTTGCGGGGGGGCGTTAATAATGAGCAGTTCTTC
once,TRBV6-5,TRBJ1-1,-,CASSYPNTEAFF,TGTGCCAGCAGCTACCCCAACACTGAAGCTTTCTTT
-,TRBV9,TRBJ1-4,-,CASCAGGGPNEKLFF,TGTGCCAGCTGCGCGGGTGGGGGACCTAATGAAAAACTGTTTTTT
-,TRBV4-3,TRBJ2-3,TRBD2,CASSPRASGRTDTQYF,TGCGCCAGCAGCCCCAGAGCTAGCGGGAGAACAGATACGCAGTATTTT
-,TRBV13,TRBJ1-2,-,CASSSGGDGYTF,TGTGCCAGCAGCTCCGGGGGGGATGGCTACACCTTC
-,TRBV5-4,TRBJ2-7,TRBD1,CASSAGGQGSHEQYF,TGTGCCAGCAGCGCCGGGGGACAGGGGAGTCACGAGCAGTACTTC
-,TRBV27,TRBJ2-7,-,CASSFLPGPTYEQYF,TGTGCCAGCAGTTTCCTACCGGGCCCCACCTACGAGCAGTACTTC
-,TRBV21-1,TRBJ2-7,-,CASSTPRHRAHEQYF,TGTGCCAGCAGCACCCCGAGGCACAGGGCCCACGAGCAGTACTTC
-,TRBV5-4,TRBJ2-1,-,CASSLSPSNEQFF,TGTGCCAGCAGCTTGTCGCCGAGCAATGAGCAGTTCTTC
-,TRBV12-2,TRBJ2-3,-,CASRPRREGCTDTQYF,TGTGCAAGTCGCCCTAGGAGGGAGGGCTGCACAGATACGCAGTATTTT
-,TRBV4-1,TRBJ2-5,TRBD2,CASSHHTRASGAETQYF,TGCGCCAGCAGCCACCACACTAGAGCTAGCGGGGCCGAGACCCAGTACTTC
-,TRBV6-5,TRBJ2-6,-,CASSRAGANVLTF,TGTGCCAGCTCCAGGGCTGGGGCCAACGTCCTGACTTTC
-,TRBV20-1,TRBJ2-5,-,CSASGETQYF,TGCAGTGCTAGCGGCGAGACCCAGTACTTC
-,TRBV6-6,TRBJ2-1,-,CASSLEDSSYNEQFF,TGTGCCAGCAGTCTTGAGGACTCGTCCTACAATGAGCAGTTCTTC
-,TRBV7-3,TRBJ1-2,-,CASSLRSENPRGYTF,TGTGCCAGCAGCTTAAGATCAGAGAACCCCCGTGGCTACACCTTC
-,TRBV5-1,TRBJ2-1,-,CASARRANNEQFF,TGCGCCAGCGCCCGGCGGGCCAACAATGAGCAGTTCTTC
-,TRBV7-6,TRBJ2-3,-,CASSLAGFSTDTQYF,TGTGCCAGCAGCTTAGCGGGATTCAGCACAGATACGCAGTATTTT
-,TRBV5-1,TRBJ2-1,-,CASSLPGVEDEQFF,TGCGCCAGCAGCCTACCAGGGGTAGAAGATGAGCAGTTCTTC
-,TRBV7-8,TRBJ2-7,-,CASSLMSGYEQYF,TGTGCCAGCAGCTTAATGTCCGGTTACGAGCAGTACTTC
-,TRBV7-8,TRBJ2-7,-,CASSRRRGTPYEQYF,TGTGCCAGCAGCCGCCGTAGGGGCACACCCTACGAGCAGTACTTC